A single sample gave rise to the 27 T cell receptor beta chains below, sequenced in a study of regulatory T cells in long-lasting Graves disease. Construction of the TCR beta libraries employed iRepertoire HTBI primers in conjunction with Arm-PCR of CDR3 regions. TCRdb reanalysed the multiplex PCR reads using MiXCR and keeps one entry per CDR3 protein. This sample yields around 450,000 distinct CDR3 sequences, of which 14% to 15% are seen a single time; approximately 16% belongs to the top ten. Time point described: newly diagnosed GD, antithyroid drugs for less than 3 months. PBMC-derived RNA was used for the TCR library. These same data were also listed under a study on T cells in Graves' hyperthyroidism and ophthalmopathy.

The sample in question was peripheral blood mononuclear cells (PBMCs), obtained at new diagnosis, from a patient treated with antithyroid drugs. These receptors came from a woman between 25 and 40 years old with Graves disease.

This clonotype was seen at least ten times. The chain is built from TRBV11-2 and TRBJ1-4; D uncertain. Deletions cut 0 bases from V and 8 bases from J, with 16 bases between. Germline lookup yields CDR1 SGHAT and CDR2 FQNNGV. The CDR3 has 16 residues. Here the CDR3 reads CASSLDSGDIREKLFF. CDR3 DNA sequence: TGTGCCAGCAGCTTAGATTCCGGAGACATTAGGGAAAAACTGTTTTTT.

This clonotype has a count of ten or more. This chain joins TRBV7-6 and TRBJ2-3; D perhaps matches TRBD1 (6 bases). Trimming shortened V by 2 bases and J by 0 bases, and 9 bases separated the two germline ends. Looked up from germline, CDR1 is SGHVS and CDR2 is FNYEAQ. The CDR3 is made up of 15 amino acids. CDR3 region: CASSLRGGSTDTQYF. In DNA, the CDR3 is TGTGCCAGCAGCTTAAGAGGGGGTAGCACAGATACGCAGTATTTT.

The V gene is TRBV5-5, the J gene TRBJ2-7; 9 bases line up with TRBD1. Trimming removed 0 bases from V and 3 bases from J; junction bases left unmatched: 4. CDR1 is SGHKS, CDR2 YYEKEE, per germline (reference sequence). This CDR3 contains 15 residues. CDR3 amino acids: CASSLGRDRVYEQYF. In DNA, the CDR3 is TGTGCCAGCAGCTTGGGGAGGGACAGGGTCTACGAGCAGTACTTC.

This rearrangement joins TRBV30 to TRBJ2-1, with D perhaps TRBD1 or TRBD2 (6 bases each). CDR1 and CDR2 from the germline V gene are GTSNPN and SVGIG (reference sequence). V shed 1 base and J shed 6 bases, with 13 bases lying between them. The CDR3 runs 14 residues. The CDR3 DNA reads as TGTGCCTGGAGTGCGGGGGCAGCCGCCAATGAGCAGTTCTTC. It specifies CAWSAGAAANEQFF.

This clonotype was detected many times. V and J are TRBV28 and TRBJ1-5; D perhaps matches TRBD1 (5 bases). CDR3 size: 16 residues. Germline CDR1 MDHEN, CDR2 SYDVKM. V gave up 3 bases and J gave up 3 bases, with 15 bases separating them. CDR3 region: CASSFAQDRPNQPQHF. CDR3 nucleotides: TGTGCCAGCAGTTTCGCCCAAGACAGACCCAATCAGCCCCAGCATTTT.

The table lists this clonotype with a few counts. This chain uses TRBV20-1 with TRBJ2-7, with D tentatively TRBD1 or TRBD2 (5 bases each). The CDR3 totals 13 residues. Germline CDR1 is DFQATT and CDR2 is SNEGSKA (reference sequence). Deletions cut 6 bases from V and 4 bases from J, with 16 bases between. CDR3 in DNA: TGCAGTGCGCGCCGGGACGGGGAATACGAGCAGTACTTC. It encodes CSARRDGEYEQYF.

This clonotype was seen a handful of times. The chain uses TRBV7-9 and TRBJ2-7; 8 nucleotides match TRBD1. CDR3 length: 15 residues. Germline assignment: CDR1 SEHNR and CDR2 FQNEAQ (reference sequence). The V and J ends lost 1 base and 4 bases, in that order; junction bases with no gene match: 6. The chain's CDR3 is CASSLEAGGIYEQYF. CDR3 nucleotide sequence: TGTGCCAGCAGCTTAGAGGCAGGGGGCATATACGAGCAGTACTTC.

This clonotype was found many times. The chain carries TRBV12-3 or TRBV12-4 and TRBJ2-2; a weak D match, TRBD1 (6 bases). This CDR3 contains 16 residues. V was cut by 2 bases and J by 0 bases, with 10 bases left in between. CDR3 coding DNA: TGTGCCAGCAGTTTATCTGGGACACCGAACACCGGGGAGCTGTTTTTT. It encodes CASSLSGTPNTGELFF.

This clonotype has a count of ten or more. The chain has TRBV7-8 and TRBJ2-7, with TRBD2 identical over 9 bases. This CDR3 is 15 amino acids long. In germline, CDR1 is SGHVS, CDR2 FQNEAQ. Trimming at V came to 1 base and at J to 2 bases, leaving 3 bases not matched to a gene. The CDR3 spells CASSLGASGAYEQYF. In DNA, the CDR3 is TGTGCCAGCAGCTTAGGAGCTAGCGGGGCCTACGAGCAGTACTTC.

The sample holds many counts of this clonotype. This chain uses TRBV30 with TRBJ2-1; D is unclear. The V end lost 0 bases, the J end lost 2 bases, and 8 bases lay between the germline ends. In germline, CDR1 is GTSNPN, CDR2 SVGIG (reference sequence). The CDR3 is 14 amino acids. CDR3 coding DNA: TGTGCCTGGAGTGTCCTGACGCCCTACAATGAGCAGTTCTTC. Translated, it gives CAWSVLTPYNEQFF.

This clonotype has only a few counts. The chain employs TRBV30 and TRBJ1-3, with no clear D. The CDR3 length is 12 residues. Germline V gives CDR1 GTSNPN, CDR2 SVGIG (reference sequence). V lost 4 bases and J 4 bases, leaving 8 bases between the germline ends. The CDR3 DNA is TGTGCCTGGAATCCGGGGGGAAACACCATATATTTT. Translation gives CAWNPGGNTIYF.

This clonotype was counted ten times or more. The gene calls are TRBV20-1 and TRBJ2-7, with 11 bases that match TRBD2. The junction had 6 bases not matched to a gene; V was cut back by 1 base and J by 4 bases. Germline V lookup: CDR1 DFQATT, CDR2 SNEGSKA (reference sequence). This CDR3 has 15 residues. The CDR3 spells CSARVPLAGGYEQYF. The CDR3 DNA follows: TGCAGTGCTAGAGTCCCTTTAGCGGGAGGGTACGAGCAGTACTTC.

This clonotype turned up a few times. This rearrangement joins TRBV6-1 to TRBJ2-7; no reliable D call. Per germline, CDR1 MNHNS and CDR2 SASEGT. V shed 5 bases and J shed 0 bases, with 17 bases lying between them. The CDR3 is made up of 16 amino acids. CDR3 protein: CASSPLLGYRSYEQYF. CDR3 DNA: TGTGCCAGCAGTCCCCTTCTGGGGTACCGCTCCTACGAGCAGTACTTC.

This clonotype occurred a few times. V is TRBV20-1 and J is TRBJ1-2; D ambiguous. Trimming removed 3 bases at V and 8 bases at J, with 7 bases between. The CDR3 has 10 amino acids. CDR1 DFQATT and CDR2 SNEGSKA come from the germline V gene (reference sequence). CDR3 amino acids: CSARLSGYTF. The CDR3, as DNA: TGCAGTGCTAGGCTTTCAGGCTACACCTTC.

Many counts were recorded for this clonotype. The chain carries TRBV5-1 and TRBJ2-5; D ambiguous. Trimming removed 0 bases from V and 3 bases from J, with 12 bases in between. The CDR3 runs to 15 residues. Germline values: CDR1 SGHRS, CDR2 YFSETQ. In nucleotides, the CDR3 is TGCGCCAGCAGCTTGGCCGGGCCCAACAAAGAGACCCAGTACTTC. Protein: CASSLAGPNKETQYF. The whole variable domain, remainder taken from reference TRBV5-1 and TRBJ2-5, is KAGVTQTPRYLIKTRGQQVTLSCSPISGHRSVSWYQQTPGQGLQFLFEYFSETQRNKGNFPGRFSGRQFSNSRSEMNVSTLELGDSALYLCASSLAGPNKETQYFGPGTRLLVL.

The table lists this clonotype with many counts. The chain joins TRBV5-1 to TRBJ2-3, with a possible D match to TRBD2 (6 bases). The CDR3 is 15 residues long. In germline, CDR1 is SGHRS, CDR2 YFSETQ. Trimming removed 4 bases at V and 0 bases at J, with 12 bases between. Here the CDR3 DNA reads TGCGCCAGCAGCGGTTGGCGGGGAAGCACAGATACGCAGTATTTT. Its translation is CASSGWRGSTDTQYF.

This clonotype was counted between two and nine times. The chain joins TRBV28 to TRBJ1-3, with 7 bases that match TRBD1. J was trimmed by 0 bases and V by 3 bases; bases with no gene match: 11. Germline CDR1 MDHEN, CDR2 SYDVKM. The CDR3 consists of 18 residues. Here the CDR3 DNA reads TGTGCCAGCAGTTTTCCCCTAGGACAGGATTTCTCTGGAAACACCATATATTTT. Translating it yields CASSFPLGQDFSGNTIYF.

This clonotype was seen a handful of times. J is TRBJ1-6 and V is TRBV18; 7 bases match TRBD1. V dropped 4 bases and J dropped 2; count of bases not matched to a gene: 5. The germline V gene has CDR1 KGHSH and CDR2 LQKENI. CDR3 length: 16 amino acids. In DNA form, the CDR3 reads TGTGCCAGCTCACACGGAACAGGGGCCTATAATTCACCCCTCCACTTT. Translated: CASSHGTGAYNSPLHF.

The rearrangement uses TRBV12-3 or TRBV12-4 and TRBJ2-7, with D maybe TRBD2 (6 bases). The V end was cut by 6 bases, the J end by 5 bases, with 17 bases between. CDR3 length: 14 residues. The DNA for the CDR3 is TGTGCCAGCAGCTTGGACGGGAGTACGGACGAGCAGTACTTC. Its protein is CASSLDGSTDEQYF.

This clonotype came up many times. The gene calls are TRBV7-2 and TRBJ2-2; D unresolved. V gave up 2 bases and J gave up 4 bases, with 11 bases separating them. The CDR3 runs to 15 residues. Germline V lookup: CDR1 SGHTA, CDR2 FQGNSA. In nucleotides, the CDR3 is TGTGCCAGCAGCTTAAGTCGTGCAGGCACCGGGGAGCTGTTTTTT. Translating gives CASSLSRAGTGELFF.

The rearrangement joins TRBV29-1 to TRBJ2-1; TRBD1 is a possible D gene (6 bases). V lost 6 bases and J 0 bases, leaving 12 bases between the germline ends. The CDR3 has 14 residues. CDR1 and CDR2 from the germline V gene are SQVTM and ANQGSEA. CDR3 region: CSVITGSSYNEQFF. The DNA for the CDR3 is TGCAGCGTCATCACAGGGTCCTCCTACAATGAGCAGTTCTTC.

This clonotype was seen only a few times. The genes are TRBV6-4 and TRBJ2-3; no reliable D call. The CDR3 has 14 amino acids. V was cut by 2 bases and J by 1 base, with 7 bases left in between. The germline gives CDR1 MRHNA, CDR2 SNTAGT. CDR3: CASSDRPGTDTQYF. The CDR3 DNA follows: TGTGCCAGCAGTGACCGACCGGGCACAGATACGCAGTATTTT.

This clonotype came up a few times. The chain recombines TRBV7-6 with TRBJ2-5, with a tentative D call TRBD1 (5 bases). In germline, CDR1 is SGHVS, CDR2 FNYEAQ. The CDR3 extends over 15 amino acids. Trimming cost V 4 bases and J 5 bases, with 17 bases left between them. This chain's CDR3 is CASSSQGIVVETQYF. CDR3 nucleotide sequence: TGTGCCAGCAGCTCGCAGGGTATAGTCGTGGAGACCCAGTACTTC.

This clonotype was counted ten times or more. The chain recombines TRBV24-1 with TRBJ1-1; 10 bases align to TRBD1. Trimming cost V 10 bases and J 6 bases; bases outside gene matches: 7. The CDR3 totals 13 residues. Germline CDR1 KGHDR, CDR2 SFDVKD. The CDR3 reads CATTGTGEAEAFF. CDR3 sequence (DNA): TGTGCCACAACCGGGACAGGGGAAGCTGAAGCTTTCTTT.

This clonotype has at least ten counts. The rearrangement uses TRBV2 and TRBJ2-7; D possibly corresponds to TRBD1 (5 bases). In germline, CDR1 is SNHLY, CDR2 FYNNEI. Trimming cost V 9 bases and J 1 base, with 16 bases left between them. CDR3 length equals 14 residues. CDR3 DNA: TGTGCCAGTCTCCTGGGGCCCTCGTCCTACGAGCAGTACTTC. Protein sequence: CASLLGPSSYEQYF.

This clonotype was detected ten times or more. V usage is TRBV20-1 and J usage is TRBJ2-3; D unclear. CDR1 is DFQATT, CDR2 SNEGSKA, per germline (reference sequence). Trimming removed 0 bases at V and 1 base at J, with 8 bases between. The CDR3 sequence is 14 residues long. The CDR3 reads CSARDPSGTDTQYF. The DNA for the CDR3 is TGCAGTGCTAGAGATCCTTCCGGCACAGATACGCAGTATTTT.

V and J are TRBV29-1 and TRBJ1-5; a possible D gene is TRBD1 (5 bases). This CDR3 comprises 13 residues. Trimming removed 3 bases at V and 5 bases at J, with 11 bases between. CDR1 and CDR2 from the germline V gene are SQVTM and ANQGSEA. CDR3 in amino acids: CSVEGDGHQPQHF. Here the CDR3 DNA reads TGCAGCGTTGAGGGGGACGGGCATCAGCCCCAGCATTTT.